Listed below are T cell receptor beta chains from one sample, sequenced in a study of blood T cell repertoires in COVID-19. Sequencing was performed with immunoSEQ multiplex PCR; in TCRdb, only in-frame clones are kept and a portion is missing. The sample lists about 42,000 clones, around 83% seen once, with 55% to 60% in the top ten. The material sequenced was peripheral blood. Source of these receptors: a man between 65 and 85 years old with acute or convalescent COVID-19. CDR3s include the opening cysteine and the closing phenylalanine or tryptophan. The D gene is left open where the match is weak. Rows give clone size only sometimes, using once, few, many, or a class for an expanded clone.

d_call	clone_size	v_call	j_call	cdr3_nt	cdr3_aa
TRBD2	.	TRBV5-1	TRBJ2-1	TGCGCCACCGGGGACGCTAGCGGGGGGTATGAGCAGTTCTTC	CATGDASGGYEQFF
TRBD2	.	TRBV5-6	TRBJ2-1	TGTGCCAGCAGCATGGGACTAGCGGGAAACAATGAGCAGTTCTTC	CASSMGLAGNNEQFF
TRBD1	.	TRBV5-1	TRBJ1-5	TGCGCCAGCAGCCTTGGGACAGGGATTCAGCCCCAGCATTTT	CASSLGTGIQPQHF
.	.	TRBV27	TRBJ2-1	TGTGCCAGCAGCCCTTTTAGCGGCCACAATGAGCAGTTCTTC	CASSPFSGHNEQFF
.	once	TRBV4-2	TRBJ1-5	TGTGCCAGCAGCCAATTCCTCAATCAGCCCCAGCATTTT	CASSQFLNQPQHF
.	.	TRBV6-6	TRBJ2-7	TGTGCCAGCAGCCCTCTTCGGACTGTCTACGAGCAGTACTTC	CASSPLRTVYEQYF
.	.	TRBV5-1	TRBJ2-7	TGCGCCAGCAGAATAGGGGTGAACCGCTACGAGCAGTACTTC	CASRIGVNRYEQYF
TRBD1	.	TRBV6-1	TRBJ1-2	TGTGCCAGCAGTGAAGTGGGACAGTTAGCTAACTATGGCTACACCTTC	CASSEVGQLANYGYTF
TRBD1	.	TRBV7-2	TRBJ1-2	TGTGCCAGCAGCTCCGGGACAGGGAACCATGGCTACACCTTC	CASSSGTGNHGYTF
.	.	TRBV29-1	TRBJ1-3	TGCAGCGTCGGGGATTCTGGAAACACCATATATTTT	CSVGDSGNTIYF
.	.	TRBV7-9	TRBJ1-3	TGTGCCAGCAGCTTTACAGGGTCGGGAAACACCATATATTTT	CASSFTGSGNTIYF
TRBD2	.	TRBV7-2	TRBJ2-7	TGTGCCAGCAGCTTTTCTGCGGGAGCGTACGAGCAGTACTTC	CASSFSAGAYEQYF
.	once	TRBV6-6	TRBJ1-1	TGTGCCAGCAGCCTTTTCGGGGGGGAGACTGAAGCTTTCTTT	CASSLFGGETEAFF
.	.	TRBV7-3	TRBJ1-2	TGTGCCAGCGGGAACAGGGTGACGGGCTACACCTTC	CASGNRVTGYTF
TRBD1	.	TRBV7-8	TRBJ1-5	TGTGCCAGCAGCCGGGACAGGGGCGAAAATCAGCCCCAGCATTTT	CASSRDRGENQPQHF
TRBD1	.	TRBV28	TRBJ1-4	TGTGCCAGCAGTTTATTCGGACAGGGGGCAGAAAAACTGTTTTTT	CASSLFGQGAEKLFF
.	.	TRBV24-1	TRBJ2-3	TGTGCCACCAGTGGGCTCCCCGGGAAACCAGATACGCAGTATTTT	CATSGLPGKPDTQYF
TRBD2	.	TRBV7-6	TRBJ2-1	TGTGCCAGCAGCACCTTAGCGGGAGACTTTTACAATGAGCAGTTCTTC	CASSTLAGDFYNEQFF
.	.	TRBV27	TRBJ1-1	TGTGCCAGCAGTTTATATCGGGTGAACACTGAAGCTTTCTTT	CASSLYRVNTEAFF
.	.	TRBV9	TRBJ1-3	TGTGCCAGCAGCGTAGACTCCTCCGCGGGAAACACCATATATTTT	CASSVDSSAGNTIYF
.	.	TRBV14	TRBJ2-7	TGTGCCAGCAGCCAAGTCAGGGCGGCCGAGCAGTACTTC	CASSQVRAAEQYF
TRBD1	.	TRBV6-5	TRBJ2-2	TGTGCCAGCAGACCCGGGACAGCCGTGGAGCTGTTTTTT	CASRPGTAVELFF
TRBD2	.	TRBV19	TRBJ2-7	TGTGCCAGTAGTCTTGATCCTAGCGGCGAGCAGTACTTC	CASSLDPSGEQYF
.	once	TRBV5-1	TRBJ2-2	TGCGCCAGCAGTATCAGATCTGTCAGGGACACCGGGGAGCTGTTTTTT	CASSIRSVRDTGELFF
TRBD1	.	TRBV27	TRBJ2-1	TGTGCCAGCAGTTCGACAGGGGGAAATGAGCAGTTCTTC	CASSSTGGNEQFF
.	.	TRBV21-1	TRBJ2-5	TGTGCCAGCACCCTCATGGGACTCAGCCGTGAGTGGCAAGAGACCCAGTACTTC	CASTLMGLSREWQETQYF
.	once	TRBV7-2	TRBJ1-2	TGTGCCAGCAGCCCATCAGGGGTCGGGTATGGCTACACCTTC	CASSPSGVGYGYTF
TRBD2	.	TRBV7-7	TRBJ2-7	TGTGCCAGCAGCTTAGGGGCTAGCGGCTCCTACGAGCAGTACTTC	CASSLGASGSYEQYF
.	.	TRBV12-3/TRBV12-4	TRBJ1-5	TGTGCCAGCAGTTTAGCGCCCGGTCAGCCCCAGCATTTT	CASSLAPGQPQHF
.	.	TRBV18	TRBJ2-1	TGTGCCAGCTCACCACGGGACACTCAGCAGTTCTTC	CASSPRDTQQFF
TRBD1	once	TRBV27	TRBJ1-6	TGTGCCAGCAGTCCCCAGCAGGGGGCGAATTCACCCCTCCACTTT	CASSPQQGANSPLHF
TRBD1	.	TRBV28	TRBJ1-5	TGTGCCAGCAGTTCCCCCCGACAGGGTAGCGGGGAGCCCCAGCATTTT	CASSSPRQGSGEPQHF
.	.	TRBV5-1	TRBJ2-2	TGCGCCAGCAGCGTGCAAGTCAGGGCAGGCACCGGGGAGCTGTTTTTT	CASSVQVRAGTGELFF
TRBD2	.	TRBV9	TRBJ2-1	TGTGCCAGCAGCCCTGGACTAGCGAGGATGGGTGAGCAGTTCTTC	CASSPGLARMGEQFF
.	.	TRBV5-8	TRBJ2-1	TGTGCCAGCAGCTTGGCCCGGTCGGTTGCGTACAATGAGCAGTTCTTC	CASSLARSVAYNEQFF
.	.	TRBV27	TRBJ1-1	TGTGCCAGCAGACGGGGGGCCACTGAAGCTTTCTTT	CASRRGATEAFF
.	.	TRBV4-3	TRBJ1-4	TGCGCCAGCAGCCAAGACCTCTCGGGGAATGGGGAAAAACTGTTTTTT	CASSQDLSGNGEKLFF
.	.	TRBV6-2/TRBV6-3	TRBJ1-2	TGTGCCAGCAGCTTAACCTACCCCGGGGTCCGTGGTGAGACCTTC	CASSLTYPGVRGETF
.	.	TRBV3-1/TRBV3-2	TRBJ2-5	TGTGCCAGCAGCCAAGGGCGGATGGAGGACCAAGAGACCCAGTACTTC	CASSQGRMEDQETQYF
.	.	TRBV18	TRBJ1-1	TGTGCCAGCTCACCACCCCGGGGGGAGAACACTGAAGCTTTCTTT	CASSPPRGENTEAFF
.	.	TRBV30	TRBJ2-5	TGTGCCTGGAGTCCGGGACTCGTGGGAGAGACCCAGTACTTC	CAWSPGLVGETQYF
.	.	TRBV3-1/TRBV3-2	TRBJ1-1	TGTGCCAGCAGCTTGTCTGCTGAAGCTTTCTTT	CASSLSAEAFF
TRBD1	.	TRBV9	TRBJ2-7	TGTGCCAGCAGCGTTGAACACAGGGGTTACGAGCAGTACTTC	CASSVEHRGYEQYF
TRBD1	few	TRBV3-1/TRBV3-2	TRBJ1-4	TGTGCCTGTGGGACAGGGGGCGAAAAACTGTTTTTT	CACGTGGEKLFF
.	few	TRBV29-1	TRBJ1-5	TGCAGCGTGGGTCAGGGCCAGCCCCAGCATTTT	CSVGQGQPQHF
TRBD1	.	TRBV6-1	TRBJ2-1	TGTGCCAGCAGTGAAGGGACAGGTGGGCAGTTCTTC	CASSEGTGGQFF
.	once	TRBV4-1	TRBJ1-3	TGCGCCAGCAGCCGGGGCCGTCAAATTCCTGGAAACACCATATATTTT	CASSRGRQIPGNTIYF
.	few	TRBV7-2	TRBJ1-3	TGTGCCAGCAGCTTAAATGCGGGGGTTGGAAACACCATATATTTT	CASSLNAGVGNTIYF
.	.	TRBV5-1	TRBJ2-3	TGCGCCAGCAGCTTACCGGGGTCAGATACGCAGTATTTT	CASSLPGSDTQYF
.	.	TRBV3-1/TRBV3-2	TRBJ2-7	TGTGCCAGCAGCCAACACCGGGACACCTCCTACGAGCAGTACTTC	CASSQHRDTSYEQYF
TRBD1	.	TRBV10-2	TRBJ2-2	TGCGCCAGCATGGGACAGGGGGCGCACACCGGGGAGCTGTTTTTT	CASMGQGAHTGELFF